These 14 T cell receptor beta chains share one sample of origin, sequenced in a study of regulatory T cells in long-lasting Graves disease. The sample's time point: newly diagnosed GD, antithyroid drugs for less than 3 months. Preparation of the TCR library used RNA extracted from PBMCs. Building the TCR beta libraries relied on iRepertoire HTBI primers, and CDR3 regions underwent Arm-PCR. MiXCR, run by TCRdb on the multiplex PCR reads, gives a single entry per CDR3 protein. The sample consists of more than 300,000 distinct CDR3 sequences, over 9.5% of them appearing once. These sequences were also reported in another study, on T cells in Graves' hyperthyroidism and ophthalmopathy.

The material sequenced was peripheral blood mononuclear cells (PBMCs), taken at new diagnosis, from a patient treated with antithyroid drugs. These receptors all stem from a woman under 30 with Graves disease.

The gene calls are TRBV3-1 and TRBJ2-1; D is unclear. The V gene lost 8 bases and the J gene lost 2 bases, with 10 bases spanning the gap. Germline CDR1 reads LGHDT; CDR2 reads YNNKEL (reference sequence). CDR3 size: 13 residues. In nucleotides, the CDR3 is TGTGCCAGCTCACCCGTCCCCTACAATGAGCAGTTCTTC. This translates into CASSPVPYNEQFF.

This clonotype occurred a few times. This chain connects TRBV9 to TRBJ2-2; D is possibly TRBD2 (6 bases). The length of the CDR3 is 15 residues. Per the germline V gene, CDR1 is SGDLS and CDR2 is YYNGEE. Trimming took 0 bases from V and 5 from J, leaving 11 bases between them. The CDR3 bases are TGTGCCAGCAGCGTAGACAGGAGGGTGACCGGGGAGCTGTTTTTT. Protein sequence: CASSVDRRVTGELFF.

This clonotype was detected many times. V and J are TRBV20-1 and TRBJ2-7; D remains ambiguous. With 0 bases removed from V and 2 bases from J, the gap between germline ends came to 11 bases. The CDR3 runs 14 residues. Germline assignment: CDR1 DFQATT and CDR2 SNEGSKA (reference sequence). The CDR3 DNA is TGCAGTGCTAGAGATCGGGCGTCACCCTACGAGCAGTACTTC. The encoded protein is CSARDRASPYEQYF.

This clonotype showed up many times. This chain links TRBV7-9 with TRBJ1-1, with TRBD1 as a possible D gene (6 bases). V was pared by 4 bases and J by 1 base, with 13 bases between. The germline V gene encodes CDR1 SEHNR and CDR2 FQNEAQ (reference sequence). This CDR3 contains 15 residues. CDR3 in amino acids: CASSYKQGGNTEAFF. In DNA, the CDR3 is TGTGCCAGCAGCTATAAACAGGGAGGGAACACTGAAGCTTTCTTT.

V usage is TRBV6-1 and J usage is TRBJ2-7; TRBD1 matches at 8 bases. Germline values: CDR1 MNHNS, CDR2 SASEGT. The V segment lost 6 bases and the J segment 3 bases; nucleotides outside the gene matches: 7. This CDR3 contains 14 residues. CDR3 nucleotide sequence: TGTGCCAGCAGCCGGGACAGGAGGGTCTACGAGCAGTACTTC. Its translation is CASSRDRRVYEQYF.

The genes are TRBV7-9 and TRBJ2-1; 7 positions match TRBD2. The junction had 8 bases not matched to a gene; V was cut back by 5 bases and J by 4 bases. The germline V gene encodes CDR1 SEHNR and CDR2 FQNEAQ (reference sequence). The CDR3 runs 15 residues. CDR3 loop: CASSGAAGRYNEQFF. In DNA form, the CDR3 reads TGTGCCAGCAGCGGCGCAGCGGGGAGGTACAATGAGCAGTTCTTC.

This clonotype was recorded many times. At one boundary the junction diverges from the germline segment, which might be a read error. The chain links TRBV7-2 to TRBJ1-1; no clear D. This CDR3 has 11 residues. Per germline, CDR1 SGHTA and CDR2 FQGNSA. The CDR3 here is CASSLGWQSVF. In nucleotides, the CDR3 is TGTGCCAGCAGCTTAGGGTGGCAGAGTGTCTTT.

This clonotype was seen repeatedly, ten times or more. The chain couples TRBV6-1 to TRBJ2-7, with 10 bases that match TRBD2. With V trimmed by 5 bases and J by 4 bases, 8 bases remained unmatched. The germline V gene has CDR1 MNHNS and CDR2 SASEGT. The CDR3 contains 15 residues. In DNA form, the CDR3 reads TGTGCCAGCAGTCTCCTAGCGGGAGTAGGTTACGAGCAGTACTTC. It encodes CASSLLAGVGYEQYF.

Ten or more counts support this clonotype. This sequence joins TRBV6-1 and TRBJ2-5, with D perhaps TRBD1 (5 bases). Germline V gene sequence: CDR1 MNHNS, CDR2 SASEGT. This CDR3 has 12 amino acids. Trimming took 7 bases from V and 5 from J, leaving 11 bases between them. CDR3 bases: TGTGCCAGCAAAGTGCAGGGCGAGACCCAGTACTTC. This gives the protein CASKVQGETQYF.

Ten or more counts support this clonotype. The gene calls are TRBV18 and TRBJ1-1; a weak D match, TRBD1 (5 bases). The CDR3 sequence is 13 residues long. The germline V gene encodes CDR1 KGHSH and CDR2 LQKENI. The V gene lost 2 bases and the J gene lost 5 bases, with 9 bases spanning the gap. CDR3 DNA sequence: TGTGCCAGCTCACCAGGGGGAGAGACTGAAGCTTTCTTT. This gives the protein CASSPGGETEAFF. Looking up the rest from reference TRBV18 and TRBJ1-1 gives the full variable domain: NAGVMQNPRHLVRRRGQEARLRCSPMKGHSHVYWYRQLPEEGLKFMVYLQKENIIDESGMPKERFSAEFPKEGPSILRIQQVVRGDSAAYFCASSPGGETEAFFGQGTRLTVV.

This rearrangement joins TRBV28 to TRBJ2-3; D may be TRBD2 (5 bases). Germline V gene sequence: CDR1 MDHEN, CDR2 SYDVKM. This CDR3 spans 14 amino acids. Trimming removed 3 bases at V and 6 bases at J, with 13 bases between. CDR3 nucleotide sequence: TGTGCCAGCAGTTTGCCGGGAAGCGTCGATACGCAGTATTTT. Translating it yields CASSLPGSVDTQYF.

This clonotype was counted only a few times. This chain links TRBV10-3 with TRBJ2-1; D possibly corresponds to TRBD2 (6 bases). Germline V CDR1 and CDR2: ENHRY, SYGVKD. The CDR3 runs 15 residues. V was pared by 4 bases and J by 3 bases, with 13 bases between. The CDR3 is CAISVTTSRYNEQFF. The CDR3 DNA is TGTGCCATCAGTGTTACGACTAGTCGCTACAATGAGCAGTTCTTC.

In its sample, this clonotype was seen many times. This CDR3 reads CASSPRGIAGTDYSYEQYF. The CDR3 region has the DNA TGTGCCAGCAGCCCCCGGGGGATCGCCGGGACAGACTACTCCTACGAGCAGTACTTC. The chain is built from TRBV3-1 and TRBJ2-7; weak D call: TRBD1 (7 bases). This CDR3 has 19 amino acids. V dropped 4 bases and J dropped 0 bases, with 25 bases sitting between them. CDR1 and CDR2 (germline): LGHDT, YNNKEL (reference sequence).

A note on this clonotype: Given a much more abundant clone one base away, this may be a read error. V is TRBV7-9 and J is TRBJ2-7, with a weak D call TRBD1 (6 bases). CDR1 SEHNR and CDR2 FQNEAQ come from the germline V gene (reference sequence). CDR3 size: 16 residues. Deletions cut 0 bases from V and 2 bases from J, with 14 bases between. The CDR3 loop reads CASSLAPRTVTYEQYF. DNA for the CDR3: TGTGCCAGCAGCTTAGCTCCCAGGACAGTAACCTACGAGCAGTACTTC.